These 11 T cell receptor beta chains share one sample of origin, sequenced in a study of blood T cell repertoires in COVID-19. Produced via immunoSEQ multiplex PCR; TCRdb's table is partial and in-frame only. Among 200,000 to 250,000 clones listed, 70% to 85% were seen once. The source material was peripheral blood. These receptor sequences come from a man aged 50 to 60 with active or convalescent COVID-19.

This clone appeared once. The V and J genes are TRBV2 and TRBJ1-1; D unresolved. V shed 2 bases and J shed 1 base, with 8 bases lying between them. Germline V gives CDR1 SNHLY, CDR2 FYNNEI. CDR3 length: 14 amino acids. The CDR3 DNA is TGTGCCAGCAGTGAATATAGTCAGAACACTGAAGCTTTCTTT. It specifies CASSEYSQNTEAFF. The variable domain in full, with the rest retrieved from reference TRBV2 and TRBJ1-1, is EPEVTQTPSHQVTQMGQEVILRCVPISNHLYFYWYRQILGQKVEFLVSFYNNEISEKSEIFDDQFSVERPDGSNFTLKIRSTKLEDSAMYFCASSEYSQNTEAFFGQGTRLTVV.

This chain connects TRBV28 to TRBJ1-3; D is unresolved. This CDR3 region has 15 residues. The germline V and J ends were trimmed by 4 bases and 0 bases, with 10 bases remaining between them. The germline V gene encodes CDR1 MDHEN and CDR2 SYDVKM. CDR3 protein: CASSSPPGSGNTIYF. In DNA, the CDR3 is TGTGCCAGCAGTTCCCCACCCGGCTCTGGAAACACCATATATTTT. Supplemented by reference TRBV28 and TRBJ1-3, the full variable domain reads DVKVTQSSRYLVKRTGEKVFLECVQDMDHENMFWYRQDPGLGLRLIYFSYDVKMKEKGDIPEGYSVSREKKERFSLILESASTNQTSMYLCASSSPPGSGNTIYFGEGSWLTVV.

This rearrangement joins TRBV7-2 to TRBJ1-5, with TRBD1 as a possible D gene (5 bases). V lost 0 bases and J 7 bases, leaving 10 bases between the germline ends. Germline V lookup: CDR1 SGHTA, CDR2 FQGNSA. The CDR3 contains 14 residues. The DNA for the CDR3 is TGTGCCAGCAGCTTAGCGGTAGGGGTCCAGCCCCAGCATTTT. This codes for CASSLAVGVQPQHF.

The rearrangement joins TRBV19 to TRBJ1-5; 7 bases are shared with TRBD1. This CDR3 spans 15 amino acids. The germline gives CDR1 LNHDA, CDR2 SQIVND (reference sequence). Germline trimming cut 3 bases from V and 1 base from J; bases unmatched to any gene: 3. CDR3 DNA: TGTGCCAGTAGTATTTTGACAGGGAGCAATCAGCCCCAGCATTTT. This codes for CASSILTGSNQPQHF.

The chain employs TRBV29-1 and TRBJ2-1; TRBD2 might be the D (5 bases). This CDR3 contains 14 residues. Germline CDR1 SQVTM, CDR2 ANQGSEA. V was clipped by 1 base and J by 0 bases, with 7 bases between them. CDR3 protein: CSVEAGSSYNEQFF. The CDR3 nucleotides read TGCAGCGTTGAAGCGGGGAGCTCCTACAATGAGCAGTTCTTC.

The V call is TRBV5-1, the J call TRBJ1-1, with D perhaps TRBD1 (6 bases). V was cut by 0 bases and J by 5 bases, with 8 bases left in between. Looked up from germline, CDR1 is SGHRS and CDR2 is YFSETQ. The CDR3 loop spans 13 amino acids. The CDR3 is CASSLVRGTEAFF. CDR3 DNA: TGCGCCAGCAGCTTGGTTAGGGGGACTGAAGCTTTCTTT.

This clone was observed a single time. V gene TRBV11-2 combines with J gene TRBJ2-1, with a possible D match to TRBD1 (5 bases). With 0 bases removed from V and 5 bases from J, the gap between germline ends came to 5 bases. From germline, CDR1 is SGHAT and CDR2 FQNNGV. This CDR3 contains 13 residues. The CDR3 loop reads CASSLDRDNEQFF. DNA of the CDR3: TGTGCCAGCAGCTTAGACAGGGACAATGAGCAGTTCTTC.

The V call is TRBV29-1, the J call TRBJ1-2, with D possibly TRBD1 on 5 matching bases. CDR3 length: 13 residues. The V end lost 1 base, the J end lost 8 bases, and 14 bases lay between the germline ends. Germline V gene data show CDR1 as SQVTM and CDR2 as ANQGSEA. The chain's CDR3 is CSVEGGRYGGYTF. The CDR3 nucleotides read TGCAGCGTTGAAGGGGGCCGATATGGGGGCTACACCTTC.

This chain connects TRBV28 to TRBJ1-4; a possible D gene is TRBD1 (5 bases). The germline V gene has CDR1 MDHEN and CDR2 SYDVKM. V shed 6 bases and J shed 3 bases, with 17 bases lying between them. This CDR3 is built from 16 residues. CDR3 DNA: TGTGCCAGCAGGTCCTTTTCAGGGTCGGCTAATGAAAAACTGTTTTTT. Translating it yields CASRSFSGSANEKLFF.

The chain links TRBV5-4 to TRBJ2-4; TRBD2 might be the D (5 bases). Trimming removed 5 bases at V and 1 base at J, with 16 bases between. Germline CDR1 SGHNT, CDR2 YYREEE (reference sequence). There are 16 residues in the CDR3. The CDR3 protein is CASSSDGRGAKNIQYF. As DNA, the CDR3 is TGTGCCAGCAGTTCGGATGGACGCGGGGCCAAAAACATTCAGTACTTC. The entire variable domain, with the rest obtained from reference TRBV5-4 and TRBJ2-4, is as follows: ETGVTQSPTHLIKTRGQQVTLRCSSQSGHNTVSWYQQALGQGPQFIFQYYREEENGRGNFPPRFSGLQFPNYSSELNVNALELDDSALYLCASSSDGRGAKNIQYFGAGTRLSVL.

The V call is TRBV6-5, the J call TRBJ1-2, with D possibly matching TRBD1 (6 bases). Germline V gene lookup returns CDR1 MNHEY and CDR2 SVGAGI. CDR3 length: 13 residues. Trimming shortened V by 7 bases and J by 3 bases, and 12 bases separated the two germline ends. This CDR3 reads CASNDPGDYGYTF. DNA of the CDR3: TGTGCCAGCAACGACCCAGGGGACTATGGCTACACCTTC.